The clone carrying this TCR beta chain has only one observation. The data were obtained in a study of T cell responses to AZD1222 COVID-19 vaccine. Method: immunoSEQ multiplex PCR; TCRdb's copy keeps in-frame clones and lacks some. The data show about 120,000 clones, around 86% seen once. This TCR came from an adult in good health. The sequencing used peripheral blood, collected on day 0 of AZD1222 vaccination.

The CDR3 DNA reads as TGTGCCAGCAGCTTAGGAAGGATGAGGGGCATGAACACTGAAGCTTTCTTT. Its translation: CASSLGRMRGMNTEAFF. The chain recombines TRBV7-6 with TRBJ1-1, with D possibly matching TRBD1 (5 bases). Germline lookup yields CDR1 SGHVS and CDR2 FNYEAQ. Trimming left V 1 base short and J 0 bases short, with 15 bases between. The CDR3 loop spans 17 amino acids.